This TCR beta chain is drawn from a study of OX40 agonist ivuxolimab in advanced cancers. Germline CDR1 reads GTSNPN; CDR2 reads SVGIG (reference sequence). Trimming removed 4 bases from V and 10 bases from J; junction bases left unmatched: 5. There are 13 residues in the CDR3. Clones were sequenced by immunoSEQ multiplex PCR, and TCRdb holds only the in-frame ones, with some missing. The table shows tens of thousands of clones, with approximately 90% occurring only once. The sample in question was CD4+ or CD8+ T cells sorted from blood, obtained in a trial of the OX40 agonist ivuxolimab. The chain employs TRBV30 and TRBJ1-6; TRBD1 aligns across 9 bases. The receptor was isolated from an adult with an advanced solid tumor such as melanoma, head and neck, liver or kidney cancer. In DNA, the CDR3 is TGTGCCTGGACCCGGACAGGGGAATCACCCCTCCACTTT. The encoded protein is CAWTRTGESPLHF.